This T cell receptor (beta chain) is drawn from a study of T cell responses to AZD1222 COVID-19 vaccine. Overall study findings and caveats: Close to half of spike-specific TCRs reportedly recognize unmutated variant regions. Donor demographics were predominantly white British with a female majority; clonal diversity may be underestimated. Spike-specific TCR breadth and depth grew following two AZD1222 doses.

Points on this clone: What it binds is unknown.

Measured with immunoSEQ multiplex PCR; TCRdb has only the in-frame clones, and not every one. Of about 130,000 clones listed, around 90% were seen once; the top ten hold roughly 1.1%. Doses given second, at about 4 or about 12 weeks, were pooled. Germline-derived CDR1 and CDR2 are SGDLS and YYNGEE. The ends were cut back, 3 bases at V and 6 bases at J, with 15 bases in the middle. The CDR3 is made up of 15 amino acids. The rearrangement joins TRBV9 to TRBJ1-4; D not resolved. The sequence came from an adult who received the AZD1222 COVID-19 vaccine. The source was peripheral blood, collected 28 days after the second AZD1222 dose. The CDR3 sequence is CASSADHGRDEKLFF. In DNA form, the CDR3 reads TGTGCCAGCAGCGCCGACCACGGGAGAGATGAAAAACTGTTTTTT.